The clone carrying this TCR beta chain was counted only a few times. What it recognizes is unknown. This entry belongs to a study of post-analysis software for immune sequencing data. Findings and caveats of the study: Samples from a shared batch, those prepared together, strongly co-clustered by F measure. Comparison of patients with controls showed a handful of TRBV segments more frequent in patients, TRBV5-6, TRBV5-1 and TRBV20-1 among them.

J gave up 9 bases and V 6 bases, and 2 bases lay outside the gene matches. Germline V gene data show CDR1 as ENHRY and CDR2 as SYGVKD. CDR3 length equals 13 residues. TCR beta cDNA libraries had unique molecular identifiers. Roughly 0.5 million cDNA molecules were obtained from roughly 1 to 10 million T cells. MiXCR, run by TCRdb on the PCR reads, gives a single entry per CDR3 protein. This table holds roughly 540,000 distinct CDR3 sequences, about a third found once. Source material: blood. The rearrangement links TRBV10-3 to TRBJ2-4; 13 bases line up with TRBD2. The receptor's source is a girl under 18 with multiple sclerosis. CDR3 bases: TGTGCCATCAGAAGGACTAGCGGGGGCATTCAGTACTTC. Translating it yields CAIRRTSGGIQYF.